This T cell receptor beta chain appears in the sequencing data of a study of shared clonotypes between healthy human individuals. Across the study: Per donor, three plates held CD4 naive cells, three held CD4 memory, two held CD8 naive and one held CD8 memory.

Points on this clone: The antigen remains unidentified.

Points from the study as a whole: Among non-shared clonotypes, generation probabilities were lower than among those shared by all four donors.

Between the trimmed V and J ends, which lost 3 bases and 0 bases, there was a span of 15 bases. In germline, CDR1 is ENHRY, CDR2 SYGVKD. CDR3 length: 17 residues. Produced via immunoSEQ multiplex PCR; TCRdb's table is partial and in-frame only. The table includes about 2.1 million clones, about 94% detected once. Selected positively for CCR7 and CD45RO-negative, naive CD8 cells excluded terminally differentiated effector memory CD45RA+ cells. This rearrangement joins TRBV10-3 to TRBJ1-5, with D unresolved. Sequenced sample: naive CD8+ T cells from PBMCs. The clonotype originates from a man aged 18 to 35 in good health. Some clones in this sample may be carry-over from other donors' samples. Here the CDR3 reads CAISEVEWTDSNQPQHF. The DNA for the CDR3 is TGTGCCATCAGTGAAGTTGAGTGGACGGATAGCAATCAGCCCCAGCATTTT.